Following are 21 T cell receptor beta chains from one sample sequenced in a study of cytomegalovirus exposure and HLA in healthy donors. The PCR had 60 Vbeta and 13 Jbeta primers. Method: immunoSEQ multiplex PCR; TCRdb's copy keeps in-frame clones and lacks some. The data contain roughly 130,000 clones, 80% of them singletons. Sequenced: PBMCs. These TCRs come from a man aged 40-49 years in good health and CMV-seronegative.

The chain combines TRBV28 with TRBJ2-7; 8 positions agree with TRBD1. CDR1 and CDR2 (germline): MDHEN, SYDVKM. The trim removed 3 bases at V and 3 bases at J, leaving 4 bases unmatched. CDR3 length: 14 residues. Written as DNA, the CDR3 is TGTGCCAGCAGTTTTGACAGGGGAGTCTACGAGCAGTACTTC. This sequence encodes CASSFDRGVYEQYF.

The rearrangement links TRBV9 to TRBJ1-3, with D possibly matching TRBD1 (5 bases). The CDR3 runs 15 residues. V was trimmed by 1 base and J by 2 bases, leaving 10 bases between them. Germline lookup yields CDR1 SGDLS and CDR2 YYNGEE. Here the CDR3 reads CASSVSQGTGNTIYF. The CDR3, as DNA: TGTGCCAGCAGCGTATCCCAGGGTACTGGAAACACCATATATTTT.

The sample holds one count of this clone. This rearrangement joins TRBV7-2 to TRBJ2-5; maybe TRBD1 (5 bases). V was pared by 2 bases and J by 1 base, with 14 bases between. Germline CDR1 and CDR2: SGHTA and FQGNSA. The CDR3 is 16 amino acids. CDR3 DNA sequence: TGTGCCAGCAGCTTATGGCAGGGAAGGGCCCAAGAGACCCAGTACTTC. Translation gives CASSLWQGRAQETQYF.

The chain links TRBV7-2 to TRBJ2-1; possible D gene TRBD2, 6 bases. Germline CDR1 and CDR2: SGHTA and FQGNSA. The V end was cut by 5 bases, the J end by 8 bases, with 22 bases between. This CDR3 comprises 16 residues. The CDR3 DNA reads as TGTGCCAGCAGCCTTCGTGGGACTGGCCCGTGGTATGAGCAGTTCTTC. Its translation: CASSLRGTGPWYEQFF.

V is TRBV7-9 and J is TRBJ2-1, with 7 nucleotides matching TRBD2. The CDR3 is 14 residues long. Trimming took 2 bases from V and 6 from J; bases not matched to a gene: 4. Germline V gene sequence: CDR1 SEHNR, CDR2 FQNEAQ (reference sequence). The CDR3 nucleotides are TGTGCCAGCAGCTTACAGGGAGGGCCCAATGAGCAGTTCTTC. Translated, it gives CASSLQGGPNEQFF.

The CDR3 DNA reads TGTGCCAGCTCGTTACTAGCGGCAAACCAAGAGACCCAGTACTTC. It specifies CASSLLAANQETQYF. The chain is built from TRBV2 and TRBJ2-5; 8 positions match TRBD2. Germline CDR1 and CDR2: SNHLY and FYNNEI. V lost 8 bases and J lost 0; bases outside the gene matches: 8. This CDR3 is 15 amino acids long. Based on the CDR3 plus reference TRBV2 and TRBJ2-5, the full variable domain is EPEVTQTPSHQVTQMGQEVILRCVPISNHLYFYWYRQILGQKVEFLVSFYNNEISEKSEIFDDQFSVERPDGSNFTLKIRSTKLEDSAMYFCASSLLAANQETQYFGPGTRLLVL.

J is TRBJ1-1 and V is TRBV7-9, with D unclear. This CDR3 spans 14 amino acids. V lost 7 bases to trimming and J lost 4 bases, with 16 bases between them. Germline lookup yields CDR1 SEHNR and CDR2 FQNEAQ (reference sequence). The CDR3 spells CASNRFGGSTEAFF. CDR3 nucleotides: TGTGCCAGCAACCGATTCGGAGGGAGCACTGAAGCTTTCTTT.

J is TRBJ2-2 and V is TRBV30; 8 positions match TRBD1. V lost 4 bases and J lost 5; bases outside the gene matches: 18. There are 18 residues in the CDR3. The germline CDR1 and CDR2 sequences are GTSNPN and SVGIG (reference sequence). The CDR3 bases are TGTGCCTGGAAGAAATGGTCAGGGGGCGAACGAGAGACCGGGGAGCTGTTTTTT. Its protein is CAWKKWSGGERETGELFF.

The V gene is TRBV7-9, the J gene TRBJ1-5; no firm D call. The CDR3 length is 15 residues. CDR1 is SEHNR and CDR2 is FQNEAQ in the germline V gene (reference sequence). Deletions cut 5 bases from V and 2 bases from J, with 13 bases between. The CDR3 here is CASSPSGGGNQPQHF. The CDR3 nucleotides read TGTGCCAGCAGCCCAAGCGGAGGAGGCAATCAGCCCCAGCATTTT. The full variable domain, in which reference TRBV7-9 and TRBJ1-5 provide the parts outside the CDR3, is DTGVSQNPRHKITKRGQNVTFRCDPISEHNRLYWYRQTLGQGPEFLTYFQNEAQLEKSRLLSDRFSAERPKGSFSTLEIQRTEQGDSAMYLCASSPSGGGNQPQHFGDGTRLSIL.

The V and J genes are TRBV6-1 and TRBJ2-7, with a possible D match to TRBD1 (5 bases). V dropped 10 bases and J dropped 4 bases, with 11 bases sitting between them. This CDR3 contains 11 residues. Per the germline V gene, CDR1 is MNHNS and CDR2 is SASEGT. The CDR3 is CATQETYEQYF. CDR3 coding DNA: TGTGCCACACAGGAAACTTACGAGCAGTACTTC.

J is TRBJ1-6 and V is TRBV5-1, with 9 bases identical to TRBD1. This CDR3 is 14 amino acids long. V shed 4 bases and J 11 bases; nucleotides not matched to a gene: 7. Per germline, CDR1 SGHRS and CDR2 YFSETQ. For the CDR3, the DNA is TGCGCCAGCAGCCCGGGACAGGGTTCCGCACCCCTCCACTTT. Its protein product is CASSPGQGSAPLHF.

The V call is TRBV4-2, the J call TRBJ2-7, with TRBD2 identical over 11 bases. V gave up 4 bases and J gave up 3 bases; unmatched junction bases: 11. This CDR3 comprises 17 residues. The germline CDR1 and CDR2 sequences are LGHNA and YNFKEQ. CDR3 in amino acids: CASSPRGSGRAYYEQYF. CDR3 in DNA: TGTGCCAGCAGCCCCCGTGGTAGCGGGAGGGCCTACTACGAGCAGTACTTC.

The chain uses TRBV28 and TRBJ1-1; the D is unclear. CDR3 length: 13 residues. Trimming took off 3 bases at V and 7 bases at J, with 12 bases between the two ends. Per germline, CDR1 MDHEN and CDR2 SYDVKM. The CDR3 protein is CASSFSSGIEAFF. As DNA, the CDR3 is TGTGCCAGCAGTTTCTCCTCCGGGATTGAAGCTTTCTTT.

The chain is built from TRBV5-1 and TRBJ2-3, with 10 bases aligning to TRBD2. The length of the CDR3 is 16 residues. The V gene's germline CDR1 is SGHRS and CDR2 YFSETQ. Trimming removed 3 bases from V and 4 bases from J; junction bases left unmatched: 8. CDR3 bases: TGCGCCAGCAGCTGGGGTAGCGGGGGGCCCGCAGATACGCAGTATTTT. Residues: CASSWGSGGPADTQYF.

The V call is TRBV19, the J call TRBJ2-2; D perhaps matches TRBD1 (6 bases). Between the trimmed V and J ends, which lost 11 bases and 3 bases, there was a span of 10 bases. The CDR3 has 12 amino acids. Germline V gives CDR1 LNHDA, CDR2 SQIVND (reference sequence). The CDR3 region is CAAQGYTGELFF. DNA for the CDR3: TGTGCCGCACAGGGTTACACCGGGGAGCTGTTTTTT.

This chain links TRBV5-4 with TRBJ1-5; TRBD1 is a possible D gene (5 bases). V was clipped by 4 bases and J by 7 bases, with 12 bases between them. The CDR3 is made up of 13 amino acids. Per the germline V gene, CDR1 is SGHNT and CDR2 is YYREEE (reference sequence). DNA of the CDR3: TGTGCCAGCAGCCAGGGAGGCGGGCAGCCCCAGCATTTT. This encodes CASSQGGGQPQHF.

The chain links TRBV5-8 to TRBJ1-5; the match to TRBD1 covers 10 bases. J lost 6 bases, V lost 4 bases, and 16 bases had no gene match. In germline, CDR1 is SGHTS, CDR2 YDEGEE. This CDR3 contains 18 residues. CDR3 amino acids: CASSHTGTGDILGQPQHF. The CDR3 region has the DNA TGTGCCAGCAGCCACACCGGGACAGGGGATATTCTGGGTCAGCCCCAGCATTTT.

The V gene is TRBV19, the J gene TRBJ2-7; a weak D match, TRBD2 (5 bases). Trimming pared 5 bases from V and 2 bases from J, leaving 16 bases between. The CDR3 has 15 amino acids. CDR1 is LNHDA, CDR2 SQIVND, per germline (reference sequence). CDR3 sequence reads: CASSHPPDGTYEQYF. In DNA form, the CDR3 reads TGTGCCAGTAGTCACCCCCCGGACGGGACCTACGAGCAGTACTTC.

V gene TRBV7-2 combines with J gene TRBJ2-2; D unresolved. The CDR3 spans 17 residues. V gave up 0 bases and J gave up 3 bases, with 14 bases separating them. Germline V gene sequence: CDR1 SGHTA, CDR2 FQGNSA. The CDR3 loop is CASSLASRRTHTGELFF. DNA for the CDR3: TGTGCCAGCAGCTTAGCCTCGCGGAGAACCCACACCGGGGAGCTGTTTTTT.

V is TRBV25-1 and J is TRBJ2-7; 10 bases are a match to TRBD2. CDR3 size: 15 residues. Germline lookup yields CDR1 MGHDK and CDR2 SYGVNS. The V segment lost 4 bases and the J segment 1 base; nucleotides outside the gene matches: 4. The chain's CDR3 is CASSGRTSGSYEQYF. The CDR3 nucleotides are TGTGCCAGCAGTGGACGGACTAGCGGATCCTACGAGCAGTACTTC.

In its sample, this clone was seen a few times. The chain combines TRBV7-9 with TRBJ2-7, with 9 bases identical to TRBD1. This CDR3 has 16 residues. Germline V gene data show CDR1 as SEHNR and CDR2 as FQNEAQ (reference sequence). Unmatched junction bases numbered 7, after V lost 4 bases and J lost 0 bases. CDR3 nucleotides: TGTGCCAGCAGCTCAGCCGGGACAGGGAACTCCTACGAGCAGTACTTC. Protein sequence: CASSSAGTGNSYEQYF. The full variable domain, rest sourced from reference TRBV7-9 and TRBJ2-7, is DTGVSQNPRHKITKRGQNVTFRCDPISEHNRLYWYRQTLGQGPEFLTYFQNEAQLEKSRLLSDRFSAERPKGSFSTLEIQRTEQGDSAMYLCASSSAGTGNSYEQYFGPGTRLTVT.